This record concerns one T cell receptor beta chain sequence. Its antigen is as yet unknown. Repertoires were generated with immunoSEQ multiplex PCR, while TCRdb's copy carries only in-frame clones and drops some. The sample yields about 38,000 clones, about four fifths seen once. The data were taken from a study of vaccination effects on CD4 cells after COVID-19. Following a 10-day culture, CD4+ T cells were purified. Germline-derived CDR1 and CDR2 are MNHEY and SVGAGI. The junction had 6 bases not matched to a gene; V was cut back by 6 bases and J by 7 bases. The CDR3 sequence is 14 residues long. The sequencing here drew on CD4+ T cells from PBMCs cultured without peptide, taken before COVID-19 vaccination. This sequence was found in a human donor who received a COVID-19 vaccine. The chain recombines TRBV6-5 with TRBJ2-2, with 9 nucleotides matching TRBD1. The CDR3 sequence is CASSRDRVIGELFF. DNA of the CDR3: TGTGCCAGCAGCCGGGACAGGGTTATCGGGGAGCTGTTTTTT.